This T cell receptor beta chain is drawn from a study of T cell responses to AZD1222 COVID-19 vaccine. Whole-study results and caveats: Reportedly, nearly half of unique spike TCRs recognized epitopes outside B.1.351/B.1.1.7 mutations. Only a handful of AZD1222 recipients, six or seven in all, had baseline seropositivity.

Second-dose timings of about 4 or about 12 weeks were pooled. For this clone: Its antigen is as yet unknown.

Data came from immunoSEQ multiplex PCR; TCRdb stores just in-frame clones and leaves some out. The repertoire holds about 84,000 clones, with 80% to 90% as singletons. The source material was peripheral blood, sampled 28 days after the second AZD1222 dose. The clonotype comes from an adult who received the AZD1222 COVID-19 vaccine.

CDR3 sequence reads: CASSTYDGTSNTGELFF. The CDR3 DNA follows: TGTGCCAGCAGCACCTACGACGGGACTAGCAACACCGGGGAGCTGTTTTTT. The V call is TRBV2, the J call TRBJ2-2; TRBD2 aligns across 9 bases. J lost 2 bases, V lost 6 bases, and 10 bases had no gene match. The CDR3 spans 17 residues. Germline V lookup: CDR1 SNHLY, CDR2 FYNNEI. Full variable domain (outside the CDR3, taken from reference TRBV2 and TRBJ2-2): EPEVTQTPSHQVTQMGQEVILRCVPISNHLYFYWYRQILGQKVEFLVSFYNNEISEKSEIFDDQFSVERPDGSNFTLKIRSTKLEDSAMYFCASSTYDGTSNTGELFFGEGSRLTVL.